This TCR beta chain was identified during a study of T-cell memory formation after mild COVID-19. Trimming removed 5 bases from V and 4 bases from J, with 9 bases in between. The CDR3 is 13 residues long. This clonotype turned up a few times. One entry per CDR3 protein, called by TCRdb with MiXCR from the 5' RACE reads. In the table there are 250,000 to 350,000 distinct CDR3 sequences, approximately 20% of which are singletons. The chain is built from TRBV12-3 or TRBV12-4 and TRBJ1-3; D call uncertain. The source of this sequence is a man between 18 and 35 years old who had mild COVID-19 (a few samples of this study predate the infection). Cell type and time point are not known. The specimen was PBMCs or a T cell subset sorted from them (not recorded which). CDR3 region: CASSHPAGNTIYF. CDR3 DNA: TGTGCCAGCAGTCACCCGGCGGGAAACACCATATATTTT.